The clone carrying this TCR beta chain was observed at least ten times. The antigen is unknown. This entry belongs to a study of human T cells and chemical hapten exposure. Germline V gives CDR1 SEHNR, CDR2 FQNEAQ (reference sequence). The CDR3 has 15 amino acids. With 3 bases removed from V and 5 bases from J, the gap between germline ends came to 16 bases. Documented time point: pre-sensitization, week 0. Treatment: therapeutic diphenylcyclopropenone sensitization with weekly scalp DPC. During construction of the library, unique molecular identifiers were attached to individual cDNA molecules for quantitative, reproducible TCR counting. As originally analysed: Samples ranged from about 23,224 to 700,000 TCRs, with a median of approximately 91,000. In TCRdb, the RACE reads were re-called with MiXCR into one record per CDR3 protein. Clone size and V and J calls follow TCRdb, not the original study. Of 200,000 to 300,000 distinct CDR3 sequences in the sample, 7.5% to 10% were seen once.

General observations from the study: As patch test score rose, PT1 expanded TCR counts tended to rise as well.

The sequences come from whole blood, collected in connection with sensitization to the hapten diphenylcyclopropenone (DPC). The chain joins TRBV7-9 to TRBJ2-5; no reliable D call. The sequence derives from a woman aged 40-49 years with alopecia areata. Some clones in this sample may be carry-over from other donors' samples. This CDR3 reads CASSFGFGVGETQYF. The DNA for the CDR3 is TGTGCCAGCAGCTTCGGGTTCGGTGTTGGGGAGACCCAGTACTTC. Full variable domain (outside the CDR3, taken from reference TRBV7-9 and TRBJ2-5): DTGVSQNPRHKITKRGQNVTFRCDPISEHNRLYWYRQTLGQGPEFLTYFQNEAQLEKSRLLSDRFSAERPKGSFSTLEIQRTEQGDSAMYLCASSFGFGVGETQYFGPGTRLLVL.